This is a list of T cell receptor beta chains from one sample in a study of PD-1 blockade in classical Hodgkin lymphoma. Sequencing used immunoSEQ multiplex PCR; TCRdb keeps in-frame clones, though not all of them. The sample contains more than 40,000 clones, 80% of which appear only once. Sequenced material: peripheral blood mononuclear cells (PBMCs), taken before the fourth cycle of nivolumab. All receptors come from a human donor with classical Hodgkin lymphoma. The CDR3 runs from the conserved cysteine through the conserved F or W. The D gene is left open where the match is weak. The listing skips clone size in some rows; elsewhere it reads once, few, many or a size class.

D gene | J gene | clone size | V gene | CDR3 protein | CDR3 DNA
- | TRBJ2-7 | - | TRBV30 | CAWQQESAYEQYF | TGTGCCTGGCAACAGGAGTCGGCCTACGAGCAGTACTTC
- | TRBJ2-3 | - | TRBV5-4 | CASSELTGSSTDTQYF | TGTGCCAGCAGCGAGTTAACGGGATCTAGCACAGATACGCAGTATTTT
- | TRBJ1-5 | - | TRBV19 | CASSAIRGRGNQPQHF | TGTGCCAGTAGTGCCATCAGGGGAAGGGGCAATCAGCCCCAGCATTTT
TRBD1 | TRBJ2-5 | - | TRBV5-4 | CASSVTGEETQYF | TGTGCCAGCAGCGTAACAGGGGAAGAGACCCAGTACTTC
TRBD2 | TRBJ2-7 | - | TRBV5-4 | CASSPSGGYEQYF | TGTGCCAGCAGCCCGTCGGGGGGGTACGAGCAGTACTTC
- | TRBJ2-2 | - | TRBV30 | CAWKQHLSEGELFF | TGTGCCTGGAAGCAACACCTATCAGAGGGGGAGCTGTTTTTT
TRBD2 | TRBJ2-1 | - | TRBV19 | CASSIDPSGRYNEQFF | TGTGCCAGTAGTATAGATCCTAGCGGGAGATACAATGAGCAGTTCTTC
TRBD1 | TRBJ2-7 | - | TRBV5-1 | CASTGQGTNEQYF | TGCGCCAGCACAGGACAGGGGACCAACGAGCAGTACTTC
- | TRBJ1-3 | - | TRBV5-5 | CASSLEGSNTIYF | TGTGCCAGCAGCTTGGAAGGGAGTAACACCATATATTTT
TRBD2 | TRBJ2-4 | - | TRBV6-1 | CASSEFKTSGRGNIQYF | TGTGCCAGCAGTGAATTTAAGACTAGCGGGAGGGGAAACATTCAGTACTTC
- | TRBJ1-4 | - | TRBV5-1 | CASSPTAFNEKLFF | TGCGCCAGCAGCCCGACAGCATTTAATGAAAAACTGTTTTTT
- | TRBJ1-3 | many | TRBV27 | CATRSSGNTIYF | TGTGCCACCCGAAGCTCTGGAAACACCATATATTTT
- | TRBJ1-2 | - | TRBV30 | CAWTVDGNYGYTF | TGTGCCTGGACCGTGGATGGAAACTATGGCTACACCTTC
- | TRBJ2-7 | - | TRBV6-1 | CASSATGGFLSYEQYF | TGTGCCAGCAGTGCTACAGGTGGCTTCTTGTCCTACGAGCAGTACTTC
TRBD1 | TRBJ1-6 | - | TRBV7-2 | CASSLGGDRNSPLHF | TGTGCCAGCAGCTTAGGAGGGGACAGGAATTCACCCCTCCACTTT
- | TRBJ2-2 | - | TRBV29-1 | CSVRTGATGELFF | TGCAGCGTTCGTACAGGAGCCACCGGGGAGCTGTTTTTT
- | TRBJ2-5 | - | TRBV5-6 | CASSSDSSGRAQYF | TGTGCCAGCAGCTCTGACAGCTCGGGGAGAGCCCAGTACTTC
TRBD1 | TRBJ1-4 | - | TRBV13 | CASSSRTGGEKLFF | TGTGCCAGCAGCTCAAGGACAGGGGGCGAAAAACTGTTTTTT
TRBD1 | TRBJ1-2 | - | TRBV5-1 | CASSEDRGAGGYTF | TGCGCCAGCAGCGAAGACAGGGGCGCTGGGGGCTACACCTTC
- | TRBJ1-5 | few | TRBV6-6 | CASSRAIDWPQHF | TGTGCCAGCAGCCGGGCAATAGACTGGCCCCAGCATTTT
- | TRBJ2-5 | - | TRBV7-2 | CASSLGSGEAQYF | TGTGCCAGCAGCTTAGGCTCAGGGGAGGCCCAGTACTTC
- | TRBJ2-1 | - | TRBV7-9 | CASSSGPGVGWNEQFF | TGTGCCAGCAGCTCGGGCCCGGGAGTGGGTTGGAATGAGCAGTTCTTC
TRBD2 | TRBJ2-5 | - | TRBV5-1 | CASSPGLAEETQYF | TGCGCCAGCAGCCCGGGACTAGCGGAAGAGACCCAGTACTTC
TRBD2 | TRBJ2-1 | - | TRBV5-1 | CASSLVAGGLDNEQFF | TGCGCCAGCAGCTTGGTAGCGGGAGGGCTTGATAATGAGCAGTTCTTC
- | TRBJ1-4 | - | TRBV4-1 | CASSQEWGSWGKDEKLFF | TGCGCCAGCAGCCAAGAATGGGGTAGTTGGGGAAAGGACGAAAAACTGTTTTTT
- | TRBJ1-1 | - | TRBV18 | CASSPYGLGRVTEAFF | TGTGCCAGCTCACCCTACGGATTGGGGAGGGTCACTGAAGCTTTCTTT
TRBD2 | TRBJ2-3 | - | TRBV6-1 | CASSESSGASTDTQYF | TGTGCCAGCAGTGAATCCAGCGGGGCGAGCACAGATACGCAGTATTTT
TRBD2 | TRBJ2-1 | few | TRBV7-3 | CASSLYSSGGGSWNEQFF | TGTGCCAGCAGCTTATATAGCAGCGGGGGAGGATCTTGGAATGAGCAGTTCTTC
- | TRBJ2-5 | - | TRBV7-9 | CASSFRDTQETQYF | TGTGCCAGCAGCTTCCGGGACACCCAAGAGACCCAGTACTTC
TRBD1 | TRBJ2-3 | - | TRBV27 | CASSRDRGASTDTQYF | TGTGCCAGCAGTAGAGACAGGGGTGCTAGCACAGATACGCAGTATTTT
- | TRBJ1-1 | - | TRBV7-3 | CASSPQGGRAFF | TGTGCCAGCAGCCCCCAGGGCGGACGGGCTTTCTTT
- | TRBJ1-1 | - | TRBV4-2 | CASSSGSGGTEAFF | TGTGCCAGCAGCTCGGGGTCCGGGGGCACTGAAGCTTTCTTT
- | TRBJ1-2 | - | TRBV7-6 | CASSTSRGGGYGYTF | TGTGCCAGCAGCACAAGCAGAGGAGGGGGCTATGGCTACACCTTC
TRBD1 | TRBJ2-5 | - | TRBV28 | CASSDRESETQYF | TGTGCCAGCAGCGACAGGGAGTCAGAGACCCAGTACTTC
TRBD1 | TRBJ1-5 | - | TRBV4-2 | CASSARGMGGQGYQPQHF | TGTGCCAGCAGCGCTCGGGGGATGGGGGGACAGGGTTATCAGCCCCAGCATTTT
TRBD1 | TRBJ1-1 | - | TRBV5-8 | CASNFRTGMNTEAFF | TGTGCCAGCAACTTTCGGACAGGAATGAACACTGAAGCTTTCTTT
- | TRBJ2-3 | - | TRBV6-6 | CASSSRRDTDTQYF | TGTGCCAGCAGTTCTCGGCGAGACACAGATACGCAGTATTTT
- | TRBJ2-1 | - | TRBV5-4 | CASSLDNSGYNEQFF | TGTGCCAGCAGCTTGGATAACAGTGGCTACAATGAGCAGTTCTTC
- | TRBJ2-7 | once | TRBV27 | CASSPDGRSYEQYF | TGTGCCAGCAGTCCGGACGGGCGATCCTACGAGCAGTACTTC
TRBD2 | TRBJ2-3 | - | TRBV11-2 | CASSLDLTSGRNTQYF | TGTGCCAGCAGCTTAGATCTAACTAGCGGGAGGAATACGCAGTATTTT
- | TRBJ2-2 | - | TRBV7-2 | CASSPYRVTGELFF | TGTGCCAGCAGCCCCTACAGGGTGACCGGGGAGCTGTTTTTT
TRBD2 | TRBJ2-1 | - | TRBV14 | CASSLRLAGVDNEQFF | TGTGCCAGCAGCCTCAGGCTAGCGGGGGTTGACAATGAGCAGTTCTTC
- | TRBJ1-3 | few | TRBV11-2 | CASSLGGTSGNTIYF | TGTGCCAGCAGCTTAGGCGGCACTTCTGGAAACACCATATATTTT
- | TRBJ2-3 | once | TRBV7-2 | CASSSRTMADTQYF | TGTGCCAGCAGCTCGAGGACGATGGCAGATACGCAGTATTTT
- | TRBJ1-5 | - | TRBV21-1 | CASSKGGTTCSNQPQHF | TGTGCCAGCAGCAAAGGGGGAACCACTTGTAGCAATCAGCCCCAGCATTTT
- | TRBJ2-5 | - | TRBV19 | CASSTSGTDLETQYF | TGTGCCAGTAGTACCTCGGGGACCGACCTTGAGACCCAGTACTTC
TRBD2 | TRBJ2-2 | - | TRBV2 | CASRTRLAANTGELFF | TGTGCCAGCAGAACTCGACTAGCGGCCAACACCGGGGAGCTGTTTTTT
TRBD1 | TRBJ2-1 | few | TRBV5-1 | CASSTGTGGFDEQFF | TGCGCCAGCAGCACCGGGACAGGGGGTTTCGATGAGCAGTTCTTC
TRBD1 | TRBJ1-3 | - | TRBV11-2 | CASSYPGQGGGNTIYF | TGTGCCAGCAGCTACCCCGGACAGGGCGGCGGAAACACCATATATTTT
TRBD2 | TRBJ2-7 | - | TRBV5-1 | CASSLSVTSGSYEQYF | TGCGCCAGCAGCTTGTCGGTCACTAGCGGGAGTTACGAGCAGTACTTC
TRBD2 | TRBJ2-3 | once | TRBV11-3 | CASSSRPGLAVSADTQYF | TGTGCCAGCAGCTCCCGGCCGGGACTAGCGGTCTCAGCGGATACGCAGTATTTT
- | TRBJ2-3 | - | TRBV12-5 | CASGFSGTDTQYF | TGTGCTAGTGGTTTTTCTGGCACAGATACGCAGTATTTT
TRBD2 | TRBJ2-3 | - | TRBV11-3 | CASSFDSGGTDTQYF | TGTGCCAGCAGCTTTGATAGCGGGGGTACAGATACGCAGTATTTT
- | TRBJ1-2 | - | TRBV30 | CAWSVLGQGYGYTF | TGTGCCTGGAGTGTACTAGGGCAGGGCTATGGCTACACCTTC
- | TRBJ2-7 | - | TRBV7-2 | CASSLAAGTYEQYF | TGTGCCAGCAGCTTAGCTGCAGGGACCTACGAGCAGTACTTC
TRBD2 | TRBJ2-1 | - | TRBV4-2 | CASSRTAGASGGPGNEQFF | TGTGCCAGCAGCCGCACGGCAGGGGCTAGCGGGGGGCCAGGCAATGAGCAGTTCTTC
- | TRBJ1-1 | few | TRBV4-3 | CASSRASYRTEAFF | TGCGCCAGCAGCCGAGCCAGTTATCGCACTGAAGCTTTCTTT